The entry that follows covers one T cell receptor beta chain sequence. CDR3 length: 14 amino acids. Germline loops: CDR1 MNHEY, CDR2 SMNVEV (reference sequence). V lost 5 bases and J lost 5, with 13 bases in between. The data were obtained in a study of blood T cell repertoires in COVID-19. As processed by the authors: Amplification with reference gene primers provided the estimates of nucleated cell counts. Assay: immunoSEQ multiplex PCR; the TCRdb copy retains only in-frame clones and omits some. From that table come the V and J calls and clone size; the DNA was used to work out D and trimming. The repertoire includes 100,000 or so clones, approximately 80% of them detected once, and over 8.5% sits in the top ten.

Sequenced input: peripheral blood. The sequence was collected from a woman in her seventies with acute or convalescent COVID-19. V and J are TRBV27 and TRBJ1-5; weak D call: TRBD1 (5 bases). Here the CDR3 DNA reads TGTGCCAGCAGTAGAACAGGAGATTATCAGCCCCAGCATTTT. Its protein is CASSRTGDYQPQHF.